A single sample gave rise to the 4 T cell receptor beta chains below, sequenced in a study of blood T cell repertoires in COVID-19. The data were produced by immunoSEQ multiplex PCR, yet TCRdb's version contains in-frame clones alone and is incomplete. The data show fewer than 300,000 clones, about 85% seen once. Specimen: PBMCs or T cells enriched from blood (not recorded which). The receptors were gathered from a woman between 50 and 59 years old who had recovered from COVID-19.

This clone turned up a few times. This chain uses TRBV5-1 with TRBJ1-3; a weak D match, TRBD1 (5 bases). Germline V gives CDR1 SGHRS, CDR2 YFSETQ. This CDR3 region has 16 residues. V shed 4 bases and J shed 0 bases, with 14 bases lying between them. The CDR3 DNA reads TGCGCCAGCAGCGTCAGACAGCTCAACTCTGGAAACACCATATATTTT. Translating it yields CASSVRQLNSGNTIYF.

V usage is TRBV29-1 and J usage is TRBJ2-5; 10 bases are a match to TRBD2. The length of the CDR3 is 13 residues. V trimming: 5 bases; J trimming: 2 bases; junction bases outside the gene matches: 2. Germline V gene lookup returns CDR1 SQVTM and CDR2 ANQGSEA. The CDR3 DNA sequence: TGCAGCGTTATGACTAGCGGGCAAGAGACCCAGTACTTC. It specifies CSVMTSGQETQYF.

The chain carries TRBV30 and TRBJ2-5, with TRBD2 matching over 8 bases. Germline assignment: CDR1 GTSNPN and CDR2 SVGIG (reference sequence). With 2 bases clipped from V and 5 bases from J, the junction kept 10 bases outside the gene matches. This CDR3 contains 15 residues. This CDR3 is CAWSNKGREGETQYF. Written as DNA, the CDR3 is TGTGCCTGGAGTAATAAGGGCCGGGAGGGGGAGACCCAGTACTTC.

This clone has a handful of counts. The rearrangement links TRBV25-1 to TRBJ1-5, with D unresolved. Trimming removed 1 base from V and 8 bases from J, with 9 bases in between. Germline CDR1 MGHDK, CDR2 SYGVNS. This CDR3 spans 13 amino acids. CDR3 sequence reads: CASSEWGGEPQHF. CDR3 nucleotides: TGTGCCAGCAGTGAATGGGGAGGTGAGCCCCAGCATTTT.